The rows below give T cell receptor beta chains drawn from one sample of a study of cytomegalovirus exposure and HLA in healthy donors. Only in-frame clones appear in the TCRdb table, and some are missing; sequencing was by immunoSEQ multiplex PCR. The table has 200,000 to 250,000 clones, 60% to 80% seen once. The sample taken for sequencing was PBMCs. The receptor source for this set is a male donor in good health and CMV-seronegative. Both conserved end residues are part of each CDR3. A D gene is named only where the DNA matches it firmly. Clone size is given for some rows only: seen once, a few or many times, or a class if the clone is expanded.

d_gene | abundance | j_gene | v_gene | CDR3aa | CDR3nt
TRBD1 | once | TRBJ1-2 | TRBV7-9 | CASSWDRGRNYGYTF | TGTGCCAGCAGCTGGGACAGGGGGCGAAACTATGGCTACACCTTC
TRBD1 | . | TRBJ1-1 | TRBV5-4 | CASSLGGQGDTEAFF | TGTGCCAGCAGCTTGGGAGGACAGGGGGACACTGAAGCTTTCTTT
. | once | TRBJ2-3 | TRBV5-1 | CASSLDRVTDTQYF | TGCGCCAGCAGCTTGGACAGGGTAACAGATACGCAGTATTTT
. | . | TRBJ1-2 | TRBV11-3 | CASSLGRVSGGYTF | TGTGCCAGCAGCTTAGGGAGGGTTTCGGGTGGCTACACCTTC
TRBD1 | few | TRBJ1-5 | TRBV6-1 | CASSGNPRDRMDSNQPQHF | TGTGCCAGCAGTGGTAACCCGCGGGACAGGATGGATAGCAATCAGCCCCAGCATTTT
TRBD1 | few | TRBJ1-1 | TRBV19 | CASSLDRYGTEAFF | TGTGCCAGTAGTCTGGACAGGTATGGGACTGAAGCTTTCTTT
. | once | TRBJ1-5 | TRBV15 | CATSRDPRRMTVEGQPQHF | TGTGCCACCAGCAGAGACCCAAGACGGATGACAGTGGAAGGGCAGCCCCAGCATTTT
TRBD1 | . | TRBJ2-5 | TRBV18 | CASSRGTGTQETQYF | TGTGCCAGCTCACGGGGGACAGGAACTCAAGAGACCCAGTACTTC
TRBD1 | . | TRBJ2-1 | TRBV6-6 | CASSYISGTGNEQFF | TGTGCCAGCAGTTACATTTCCGGGACAGGGAATGAGCAGTTCTTC
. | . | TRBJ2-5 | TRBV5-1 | CATRVGETQYF | TGCGCCACCAGGGTCGGAGAGACCCAGTACTTC
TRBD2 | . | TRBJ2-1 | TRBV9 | CASSARGSGRHHPPLASYNEQFF | TGTGCCAGCAGCGCCCGGGGTAGCGGGAGGCACCATCCCCCCTTAGCGTCCTACAATGAGCAGTTCTTC
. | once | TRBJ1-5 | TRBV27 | CASSLGGAHNQPQHF | TGTGCCAGCAGTTTAGGAGGGGCGCACAATCAGCCCCAGCATTTT
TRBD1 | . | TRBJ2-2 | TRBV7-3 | CASSFGEGAMGTGELFF | TGTGCCAGCAGCTTCGGCGAGGGGGCGATGGGCACCGGGGAGCTGTTTTTT
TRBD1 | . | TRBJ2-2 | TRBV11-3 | CASSAGQGGSTGELFF | TGTGCCAGCAGCGCGGGACAGGGGGGGAGCACCGGGGAGCTGTTTTTT
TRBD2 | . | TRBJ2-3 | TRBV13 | CASSLRLAGGNTDTQYF | TGTGCCAGCAGCTTACGCCTAGCGGGAGGAAACACAGATACGCAGTATTTT
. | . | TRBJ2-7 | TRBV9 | CASSSPERFYEQYF | TGTGCCAGCAGCAGTCCCGAGCGTTTCTACGAGCAGTACTTC
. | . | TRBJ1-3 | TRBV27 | CATSEPGNTIYF | TGTGCCACCTCGGAGCCTGGAAACACCATATATTTT
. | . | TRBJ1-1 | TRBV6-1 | CASSATGTPPNTEAFF | TGTGCCAGCAGTGCAACCGGGACACCTCCGAACACTGAAGCTTTCTTT
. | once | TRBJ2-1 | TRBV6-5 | CASSWGGGGNEQFF | TGTGCCAGCAGTTGGGGGGGAGGGGGGAATGAGCAGTTCTTC
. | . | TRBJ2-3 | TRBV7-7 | CASSLSFGDTQYF | TGTGCCAGCAGCTTATCTTTCGGTGATACGCAGTATTTT
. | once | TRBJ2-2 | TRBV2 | CASTTDRRTGELFF | TGTGCCAGCACCACCGACAGACGGACCGGGGAGCTGTTTTTT
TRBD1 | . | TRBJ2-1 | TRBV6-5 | CASRVDRGLNNEQFF | TGTGCCAGCAGAGTGGACAGGGGGCTAAACAATGAGCAGTTCTTC
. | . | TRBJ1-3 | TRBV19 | CASSEEGQSGNTIYF | TGTGCCAGTAGCGAAGAAGGACAATCTGGAAACACCATATATTTT
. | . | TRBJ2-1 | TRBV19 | CASSIQGGGRHEQFF | TGTGCCAGTAGTATTCAAGGGGGAGGGCGCCATGAGCAGTTCTTC
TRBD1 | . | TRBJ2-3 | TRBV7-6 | CASSPGGDRGTDTQYF | TGTGCCAGCAGCCCCGGGGGGGACAGGGGAACAGATACGCAGTATTTT
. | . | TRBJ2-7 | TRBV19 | CASSISYSSYEQYF | TGTGCCAGTAGTATATCGTACAGCTCCTACGAGCAGTACTTC
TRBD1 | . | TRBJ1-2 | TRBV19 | CASRLQGTDGYTF | TGTGCCAGTAGACTACAGGGGACTGACGGCTACACCTTC
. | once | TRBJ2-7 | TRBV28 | CASSSAASGTSSRGRYF | TGTGCCAGCAGTTCCGCCGCTAGCGGAACCTCCTCTCGGGGGCGGTACTTC
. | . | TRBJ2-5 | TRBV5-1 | CASSLEGLNQETQYF | TGCGCCAGCAGCTTGGAGGGGCTCAACCAAGAGACCCAGTACTTC
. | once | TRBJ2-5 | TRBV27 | CASSFGSSAETQYF | TGTGCCAGCAGTTTTGGGAGTTCGGCAGAGACCCAGTACTTC
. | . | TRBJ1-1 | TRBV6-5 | CASSYASGGEGFF | TGTGCCAGCAGTTACGCCTCCGGGGGTGAGGGTTTCTTT
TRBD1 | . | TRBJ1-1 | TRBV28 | CASSLPSDRLGRAFF | TGTGCCAGCAGTCTCCCCTCGGACAGGCTGGGCAGAGCTTTCTTT
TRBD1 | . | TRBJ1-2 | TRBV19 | CASTHDRGAYGYTF | TGTGCCAGTACTCACGACAGGGGGGCATATGGCTACACCTTC
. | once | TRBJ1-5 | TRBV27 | CASSYEAASNQPQHF | TGTGCCAGCAGCTACGAGGCAGCGAGCAATCAGCCCCAGCATTTT
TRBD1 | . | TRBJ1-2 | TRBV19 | CASSSGQGKGYGYTF | TGTGCCAGTAGTTCAGGACAGGGAAAGGGCTATGGCTACACCTTC
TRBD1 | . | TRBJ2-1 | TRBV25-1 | CASSDRGTGDNEQFF | TGTGCCAGCAGTGATCGGGGGACAGGGGACAATGAGCAGTTCTTC
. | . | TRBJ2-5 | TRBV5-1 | CASSPGSGAETQYF | TGCGCCAGCAGCCCTGGGTCAGGGGCGGAGACCCAGTACTTC
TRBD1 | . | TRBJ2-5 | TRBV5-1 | CASSTGDLQETQYF | TGCGCCAGCAGCACAGGGGACCTCCAAGAGACCCAGTACTTC
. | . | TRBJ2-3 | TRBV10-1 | CASSESSSKDTQYF | TGCGCCAGCAGTGAGTCGAGTAGCAAAGATACGCAGTATTTT
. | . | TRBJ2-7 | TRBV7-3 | CASSLSADTYEQYF | TGTGCCAGCAGCTTAAGTGCGGACACCTACGAGCAGTACTTC
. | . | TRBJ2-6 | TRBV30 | CAWSEGGLSSGANVLTF | TGTGCCTGGAGTGAGGGGGGACTAAGCTCTGGGGCCAACGTCCTGACTTTC
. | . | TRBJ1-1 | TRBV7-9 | CASTESDPEGAFF | TGTGCCAGCACCGAATCCGACCCGGAGGGGGCTTTCTTT
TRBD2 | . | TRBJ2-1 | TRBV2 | CASSLLAGGYNEQFF | TGTGCCAGCAGTTTACTAGCGGGAGGGTACAATGAGCAGTTCTTC
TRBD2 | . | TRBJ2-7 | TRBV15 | CATRGRGGAYEQYF | TGTGCCACCAGGGGGCGGGGGGGGGCCTACGAGCAGTACTTC
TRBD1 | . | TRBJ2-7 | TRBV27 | CAARDRVDYEQYF | TGTGCCGCCCGGGACAGAGTTGACTACGAGCAGTACTTC